These 13 T cell receptor beta chains were sequenced from one sample in a study of regulatory T cells in long-lasting Graves disease. Stated time point: newly diagnosed GD, antithyroid drugs for less than 3 months. The TCR library was made from RNA that had been extracted from PBMCs in TRIzol. Combining iRepertoire HTBI primers with Arm-PCR of CDR3 regions, the authors built TCR beta libraries. TCRdb reanalysed the multiplex PCR reads using MiXCR and keeps one entry per CDR3 protein. The sample has 400,000 to 550,000 distinct CDR3 sequences; about 16% are singletons. The same data also went into a second study, on T cells in Graves' hyperthyroidism and ophthalmopathy.

Sequenced material: peripheral blood mononuclear cells (PBMCs), taken at new diagnosis, from a patient treated with antithyroid drugs. The receptors were sampled from a woman in her 30s with Graves disease.

This clonotype was seen more than once but under ten times. This may arise from a read error, as a much more abundant clone is one base away. This CDR3 is CASSLGAGGSSYEQYF. CDR3 DNA sequence: TGTGCCAGCAGCTTAGGTGCTGGCGGGAGCTCCTACGAGCAGTACTTC. The rearrangement links TRBV11-2 to TRBJ2-7, with 7 bases matching TRBD2. This CDR3 contains 16 residues. Germline CDR1 SGHAT, CDR2 FQNNGV. V was clipped by 1 base and J by 0 bases; unmatched bases: 6. The variable domain in full, with the rest retrieved from reference TRBV11-2 and TRBJ2-7, is EAGVAQSPRYKIIEKRQSVAFWCNPISGHATLYWYQQILGQGPKLLIQFQNNGVVDDSQLPKDRFSAERLKGVDSTLKIQPAKLEDSAVYLCASSLGAGGSSYEQYFGPGTRLTVT.

V usage is TRBV25-1 and J usage is TRBJ2-7, with TRBD2 identical over 12 bases. V dropped 1 base and J dropped 7; count of bases not matched to a gene: 11. The length of the CDR3 is 17 residues. The germline gives CDR1 MGHDK, CDR2 SYGVNS. Here the CDR3 reads CASSEWGTSGLPGEQYF. CDR3 coding DNA: TGTGCCAGCAGTGAATGGGGGACTAGCGGGCTTCCGGGGGAGCAGTACTTC.

Ten or more counts support this clonotype. The rearrangement joins TRBV5-1 to TRBJ2-7, with 7 nucleotides matching TRBD1. From germline, CDR1 is SGHRS and CDR2 YFSETQ. The CDR3 runs to 15 residues. Losses at the gene ends were 1 base for V and 3 bases for J; bases not matched to a gene: 7. This chain's CDR3 is CASSLRTGVRYEQYF. CDR3 bases: TGCGCCAGCAGCTTGCGTACAGGGGTCCGCTACGAGCAGTACTTC.

Comment on this clonotype: Being one base from a much bigger clone, this may be a read error. The chain uses TRBV3-1 and TRBJ2-4, with TRBD2 matching 15 bases. The CDR3 length is 19 residues. Germline values: CDR1 LGHDT, CDR2 YNNKEL (reference sequence). Trimming took 0 bases from V and 13 from J; bases not matched to a gene: 16. The CDR3 reads CASSQEGLAGGPSYNEQYF. The CDR3 nucleotides read TGTGCCAGCAGCCAAGAAGGACTAGCGGGAGGGCCGTCCTACAATGAGCAGTACTTC. Filled out from reference TRBV3-1 and TRBJ2-4, the complete variable domain reads DTAVSQTPKYLVTQMGNDKSIKCEQNLGHDTMYWYKQDSKKFLKIMFSYNNKELIINETVPNRFSPKSPDKAHLNLHINSLELGDSAVYFCASSQEGLAGGPSYNEQYFGAGTRLSVL.

This clonotype was detected only a few times. The V gene is TRBV27, the J gene TRBJ2-7; 8 positions agree with TRBD2. The trim removed 5 bases at V and 2 bases at J, leaving 11 bases unmatched. Germline CDR1 is MNHEY and CDR2 is SMNVEV (reference sequence). The CDR3 has 16 amino acids. In nucleotides, the CDR3 is TGTGCCAGCAGTAGGGTAGCGGGATCCCCCACCTACGAGCAGTACTTC. Amino acids: CASSRVAGSPTYEQYF.

As regards this clonotype: With a far larger clone one base away, a read error is the likely cause. The gene calls are TRBV28 and TRBJ2-7, with TRBD2 matching over 9 bases. Germline V gene sequence: CDR1 MDHEN, CDR2 SYDVKM. This CDR3 comprises 19 residues. V lost 2 bases to trimming and J lost 7 bases; unmatched junction nucleotides: 21. The DNA of the CDR3 is TGTGCCAGCAGTTTACAACTCGCCTCGGCGGGAGGGCCGGTAGATGAGCAGTACTTC. As protein: CASSLQLASAGGPVDEQYF.

This clonotype was detected many times. The rearrangement uses TRBV3-1 and TRBJ2-3, with TRBD2 as a possible D gene (6 bases). The CDR3 consists of 16 residues. V was shortened by 4 bases and J by 3 bases, with 17 bases between the two germline ends. The V gene's germline CDR1 is LGHDT and CDR2 YNNKEL (reference sequence). The CDR3 bases are TGTGCCAGCAGCCTAGACCGGGACGGAGGGACAGATACGCAGTATTTT. Its protein product is CASSLDRDGGTDTQYF.

This clonotype has a count of ten or more. The CDR3 spells CASSLLAESYEQYF. The DNA for the CDR3 is TGTGCCAGCAGTTTACTAGCTGAGTCCTACGAGCAGTACTTC. The V call is TRBV28, the J call TRBJ2-7; TRBD2 might be the D (5 bases). Looked up from germline, CDR1 is MDHEN and CDR2 is SYDVKM. The V and J ends lost 2 bases and 1 base respectively, with 9 bases between them. The CDR3 has 14 residues.

This clonotype was observed many times. V is TRBV27 and J is TRBJ2-2, with D hard to call. Germline V gives CDR1 MNHEY, CDR2 SMNVEV (reference sequence). The CDR3 sequence is 16 residues long. V dropped 2 bases and J dropped 3 bases, with 13 bases sitting between them. CDR3 residues: CASSLGWPPDTGELFF. The CDR3 nucleotides read TGTGCCAGCAGTTTAGGTTGGCCTCCCGACACCGGGGAGCTGTTTTTT.

This clonotype was counted many times. This sequence joins TRBV3-1 and TRBJ2-7; the match to TRBD2 covers 8 bases. CDR1 is LGHDT, CDR2 YNNKEL, per germline (reference sequence). This CDR3 comprises 17 residues. With 2 bases clipped from V and 4 bases from J, the junction kept 13 bases outside the gene matches. CDR3 protein: CASSQFPPASGFYEQYF. Here the CDR3 DNA reads TGTGCCAGCAGCCAATTTCCGCCGGCTAGCGGGTTTTACGAGCAGTACTTC.

The sample holds many counts of this clonotype. J is TRBJ1-1 and V is TRBV4-1; D is unclear. The CDR3 length is 15 residues. V lost 2 bases to trimming and J lost 0 bases, with 10 bases between them. Germline V lookup: CDR1 MGHRA, CDR2 YSYEKL. Here the CDR3 DNA reads TGCGCCAGCAGCCAACTACAGACTTTGAACACTGAAGCTTTCTTT. It is translated as CASSQLQTLNTEAFF.

This clonotype was recorded many times. The J gene is TRBJ2-3, the V gene TRBV7-3; D not certain. The length of the CDR3 is 13 residues. V dropped 6 bases and J dropped 0 bases, with 7 bases sitting between them. In germline, CDR1 is SGHTA, CDR2 FQGTGA. Here the CDR3 reads CASRLGSTDTQYF. DNA for the CDR3: TGTGCCAGCAGGCTGGGTAGCACAGATACGCAGTATTTT.

In this sample, this clonotype turned up many times. V gene TRBV20-1 combines with J gene TRBJ2-1, with a tentative D call TRBD2 (6 bases). The V gene's germline CDR1 is DFQATT and CDR2 SNEGSKA (reference sequence). The CDR3 extends over 13 amino acids. V was pared by 4 bases and J by 6 bases, with 13 bases between. The CDR3 bases are TGCAGTGCTACTCGGCGGGGAACCAATGAGCAGTTCTTC. Its protein product is CSATRRGTNEQFF.